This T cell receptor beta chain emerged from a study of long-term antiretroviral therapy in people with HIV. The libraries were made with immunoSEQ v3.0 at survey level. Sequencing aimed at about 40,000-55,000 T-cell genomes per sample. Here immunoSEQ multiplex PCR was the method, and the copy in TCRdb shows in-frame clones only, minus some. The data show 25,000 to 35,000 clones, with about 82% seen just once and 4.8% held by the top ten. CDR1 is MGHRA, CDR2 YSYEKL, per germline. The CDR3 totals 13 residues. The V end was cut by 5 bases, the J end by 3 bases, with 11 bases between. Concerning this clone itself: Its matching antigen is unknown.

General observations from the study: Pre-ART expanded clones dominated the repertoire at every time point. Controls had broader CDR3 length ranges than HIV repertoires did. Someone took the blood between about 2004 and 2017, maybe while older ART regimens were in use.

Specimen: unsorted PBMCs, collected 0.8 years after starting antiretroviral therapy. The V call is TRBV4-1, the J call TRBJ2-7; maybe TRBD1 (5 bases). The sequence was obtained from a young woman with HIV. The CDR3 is CASSSRQFYEQYF. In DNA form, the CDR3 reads TGCGCCAGCAGCTCCCGACAGTTCTACGAGCAGTACTTC.